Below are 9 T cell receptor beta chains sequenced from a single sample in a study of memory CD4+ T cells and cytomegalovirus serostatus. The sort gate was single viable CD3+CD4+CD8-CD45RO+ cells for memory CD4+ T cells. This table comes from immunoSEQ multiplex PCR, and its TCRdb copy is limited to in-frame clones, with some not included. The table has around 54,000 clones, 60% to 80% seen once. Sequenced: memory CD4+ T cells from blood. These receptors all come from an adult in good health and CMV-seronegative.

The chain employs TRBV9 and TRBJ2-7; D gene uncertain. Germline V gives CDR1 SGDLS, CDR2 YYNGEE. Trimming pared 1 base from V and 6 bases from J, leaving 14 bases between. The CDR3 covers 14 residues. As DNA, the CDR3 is TGTGCCAGCAGCGTATTTGATGATGGCGGCGAGCAGTACTTC. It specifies CASSVFDDGGEQYF.

The CDR3 nucleotides are TGTGCCAGCAGCAATAGCGGGAGATCGAACACCGGGGAGCTGTTTTTT. This gives the protein CASSNSGRSNTGELFF. The genes are TRBV7-3 and TRBJ2-2; 9 nucleotides line up with TRBD2. V shed 5 bases, J shed 0 bases, and the junction held 4 bases outside the gene matches. The germline V gene has CDR1 SGHTA and CDR2 FQGTGA. There are 16 residues in the CDR3.

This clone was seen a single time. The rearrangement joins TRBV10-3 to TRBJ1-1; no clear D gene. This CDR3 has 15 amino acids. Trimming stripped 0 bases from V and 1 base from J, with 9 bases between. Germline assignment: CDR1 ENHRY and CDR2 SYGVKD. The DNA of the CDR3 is TGTGCCATCAGTGAGTCCGACGCCCAGAACACTGAAGCTTTCTTT. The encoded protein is CAISESDAQNTEAFF.

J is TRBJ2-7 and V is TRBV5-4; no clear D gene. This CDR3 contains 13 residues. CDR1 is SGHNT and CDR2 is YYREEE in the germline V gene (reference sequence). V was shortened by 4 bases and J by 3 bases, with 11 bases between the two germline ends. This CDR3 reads CASSNERSYEQYF. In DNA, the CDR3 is TGTGCCAGCAGCAACGAAAGGAGCTACGAGCAGTACTTC.

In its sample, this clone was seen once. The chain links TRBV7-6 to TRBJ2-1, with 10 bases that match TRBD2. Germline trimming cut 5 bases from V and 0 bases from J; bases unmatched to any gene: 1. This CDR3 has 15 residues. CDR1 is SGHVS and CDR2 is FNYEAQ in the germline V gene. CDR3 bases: TGTGCCAGCAGCCAGCGGGAGGGCTCCTACAATGAGCAGTTCTTC. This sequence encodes CASSQREGSYNEQFF.

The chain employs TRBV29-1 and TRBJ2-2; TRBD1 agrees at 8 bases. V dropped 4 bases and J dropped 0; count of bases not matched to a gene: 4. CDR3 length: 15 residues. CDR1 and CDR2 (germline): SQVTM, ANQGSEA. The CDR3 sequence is CSVVGGQANTGELFF. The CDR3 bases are TGCAGCGTTGTTGGGGGACAGGCGAACACCGGGGAGCTGTTTTTT.

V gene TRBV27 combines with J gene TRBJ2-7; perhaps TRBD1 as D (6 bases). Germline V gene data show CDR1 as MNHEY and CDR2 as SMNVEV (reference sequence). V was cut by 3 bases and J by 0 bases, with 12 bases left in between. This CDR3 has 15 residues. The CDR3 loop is CASSLIQGTSYEQYF. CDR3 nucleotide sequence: TGTGCCAGCAGTTTGATACAGGGTACCTCCTACGAGCAGTACTTC.

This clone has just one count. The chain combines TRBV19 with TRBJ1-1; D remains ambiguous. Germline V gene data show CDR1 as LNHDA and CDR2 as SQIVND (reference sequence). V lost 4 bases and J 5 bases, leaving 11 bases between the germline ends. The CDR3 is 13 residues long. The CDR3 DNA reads TGTGCCAGTAGTAGCCTTTCGGGTACTGAAGCTTTCTTT. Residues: CASSSLSGTEAFF. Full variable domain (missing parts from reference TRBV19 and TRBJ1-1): DGGITQSPKYLFRKEGQNVTLSCEQNLNHDAMYWYRQDPGQGLRLIYYSQIVNDFQKGDIAEGYSVSREKKESFPLTVTSAQKNPTAFYLCASSSLSGTEAFFGQGTRLTVV.

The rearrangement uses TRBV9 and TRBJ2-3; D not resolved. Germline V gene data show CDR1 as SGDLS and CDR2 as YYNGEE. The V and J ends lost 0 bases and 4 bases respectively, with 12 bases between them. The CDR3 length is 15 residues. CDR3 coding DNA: TGTGCCAGCAGCGTAGGTGGGTCCGCTTCAGATACGCAGTATTTT. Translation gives CASSVGGSASDTQYF.